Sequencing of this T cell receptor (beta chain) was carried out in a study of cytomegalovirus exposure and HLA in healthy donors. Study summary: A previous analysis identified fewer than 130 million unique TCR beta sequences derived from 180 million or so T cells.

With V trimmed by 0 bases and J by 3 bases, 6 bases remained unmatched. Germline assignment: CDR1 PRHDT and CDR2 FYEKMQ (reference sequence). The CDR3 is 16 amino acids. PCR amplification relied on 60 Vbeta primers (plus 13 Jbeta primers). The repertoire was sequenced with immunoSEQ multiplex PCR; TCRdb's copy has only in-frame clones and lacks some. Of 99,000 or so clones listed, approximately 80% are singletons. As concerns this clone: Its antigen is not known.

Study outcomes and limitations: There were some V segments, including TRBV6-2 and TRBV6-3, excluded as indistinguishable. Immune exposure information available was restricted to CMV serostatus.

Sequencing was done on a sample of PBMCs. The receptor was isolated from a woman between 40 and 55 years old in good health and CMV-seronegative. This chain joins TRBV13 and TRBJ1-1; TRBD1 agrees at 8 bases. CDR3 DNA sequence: TGTGCCAGCAGCTTAGGGGGACAGGCCCTCGACACTGAAGCTTTCTTT. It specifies CASSLGGQALDTEAFF.